This T cell receptor beta chain stems from a study of regulatory T cells in long-lasting Graves disease. The study's findings and limits: Patients whose Graves' disease persisted exhibited lower TCR diversity than those newly diagnosed.

The CDR3 runs to 16 residues. Germline trimming cut 0 bases from V and 1 base from J; bases unmatched to any gene: 2. The germline V gene encodes CDR1 LNHDA and CDR2 SQIVND (reference sequence). As to time point: persistent/refractory GD, antithyroid drugs over 5 years with positive TRAb. PBMCs provided the RNA from which the TCR library was made. Patients came from an endocrinology department in Xi'an, China. On this clonotype itself: Its antigen is not known.

iRepertoire HTBI primers and Arm-PCR of CDR3 regions built TCR beta libraries. One entry per CDR3 protein, called by TCRdb with MiXCR from the multiplex PCR reads. The sample includes hundreds of thousands of distinct CDR3 sequences, 22% of them seen just once. The chain combines TRBV19 with TRBJ1-5; TRBD1 matches at 8 bases. This TCR was sampled from a female donor with Graves disease. This material consisted of peripheral blood mononuclear cells (PBMCs), taken when the disease was refractory, from a patient treated with antithyroid drugs. The chain's CDR3 is CASSIDQGASNQPQHF. CDR3 nucleotide sequence: TGTGCCAGTAGTATAGATCAGGGGGCCAGCAATCAGCCCCAGCATTTT.